This TCR beta chain was obtained from a study of blood T cell repertoires in COVID-19. Here immunoSEQ multiplex PCR was the method, and the copy in TCRdb shows in-frame clones only, minus some. The sample includes 300,000 to 400,000 clones, 65% to 90% of them seen just once. Germline V gene sequence: CDR1 MGHRA, CDR2 YSYEKL. Trimming cost V 1 base and J 6 bases, with 21 bases left between them. The CDR3 extends over 18 amino acids. The receptor comes from a woman between 35 and 50 years old with acute COVID-19. Sequencing used PBMCs or T cells enriched from blood (not recorded which). The chain joins TRBV4-1 to TRBJ2-2, with D tentatively TRBD2 (6 bases). CDR3 residues: CASSQVTPDYLMSGELFF. CDR3 nucleotides: TGCGCCAGCAGCCAAGTAACCCCGGACTACCTCATGTCCGGGGAGCTGTTTTTT.